This TCR beta chain was retrieved from a study of cytomegalovirus exposure and HLA in healthy donors. Study overall: Prior work identified around 120 million unique TCR beta sequences in some 180 million T cells.

PCR was performed using 60 Vbeta and 13 Jbeta primers. Assay used: immunoSEQ multiplex PCR; TCRdb lists only in-frame clones, some missing. The sample holds roughly 80,000 clones. The CDR3 runs 14 residues. The germline gives CDR1 MNHEY, CDR2 SMNVEV (reference sequence). Germline trimming cut 5 bases from V and 7 bases from J; bases unmatched to any gene: 8. Findings and limits, study-wide: Later analysis revealed greater clonal expansion in HLA-associated TCR beta chains than in equally common others. A missense variant in DCLRE1C was later tied to TCR beta V- and J-gene trimming. CMV serostatus was the sole immune exposure data available.

With respect to this clone: The antigen remains unidentified.

The sample was PBMCs. The sequence was obtained from a man aged 50 to 59 in good health and CMV-seropositive. The J gene is TRBJ2-1, the V gene TRBV27; 7 bases align to TRBD2. The CDR3 nucleotides read TGTGCCAGCAGTCAACCCCGGGGGGAGAATGAGCAGTTCTTC. It specifies CASSQPRGENEQFF.